This paragraph reports one T cell receptor (beta chain). Antigen: not known. With 5 bases clipped from V and 7 bases from J, the junction kept 7 bases outside the gene matches. Germline assignment: CDR1 ENHRY and CDR2 SYGVKD. CDR3 length equals 15 residues. These data belong to a study of T cell responses to AZD1222 COVID-19 vaccine. Findings and limits, study-wide: Baseline seropositivity occurred in only a handful of AZD1222 recipients. Targeting of unmutated variant regions was reportedly seen in nearly half of spike-specific TCRs.

Libraries were prepared by immunoSEQ multiplex PCR; TCRdb keeps only in-frame clonotypes and omits some of them. The sample holds around 79,000 clones; roughly 85% are singletons and the top ten take about 1.6%. The rearrangement links TRBV10-3 to TRBJ2-1; 11 bases line up with TRBD2. The clonotype comes from an adult in good health. The material sequenced was peripheral blood, taken on day 0 of AZD1222 vaccination. CDR3: CAISTSGRVENEQFF. CDR3 coding DNA: TGTGCCATCAGTACTAGCGGGAGAGTGGAGAATGAGCAGTTCTTC.